The clone carrying this TCR beta chain was picked up a small number of times. Its cognate antigen is unknown. This entry is derived from a study of T cells in Graves' hyperthyroidism and ophthalmopathy. Study-wide results and caveats: Blood shared most expanded thyroid clonotypes above 0.001. Before onset, by a median of around six months, the model predicted ophthalmopathy.

Authors of the study amplified TCR beta CDR3 regions from RNA transcripts. HTBI primers drove first-round RT-PCR of the TCR CDR3. TCRdb analysed the multiplex PCR reads with MiXCR anew, one entry per CDR3 protein. The sample holds a few hundred thousand distinct CDR3 sequences, approximately 14% seen once. Trimming took 5 bases from V and 2 from J; bases not matched to a gene: 8. Germline V gene lookup returns CDR1 LNHDA and CDR2 SQIVND (reference sequence). The CDR3 sequence is 17 residues long. The specimen was blood. The rearrangement joins TRBV19 to TRBJ2-3, with TRBD2 matching 12 bases. The clonotype originates from a woman aged 25 to 39 with Graves' hyperthyroidism. In nucleotides, the CDR3 is TGTGCCAGTAGTTTCCGGACTAGCGGGGACCCCACAGATACGCAGTATTTT. Protein product: CASSFRTSGDPTDTQYF.